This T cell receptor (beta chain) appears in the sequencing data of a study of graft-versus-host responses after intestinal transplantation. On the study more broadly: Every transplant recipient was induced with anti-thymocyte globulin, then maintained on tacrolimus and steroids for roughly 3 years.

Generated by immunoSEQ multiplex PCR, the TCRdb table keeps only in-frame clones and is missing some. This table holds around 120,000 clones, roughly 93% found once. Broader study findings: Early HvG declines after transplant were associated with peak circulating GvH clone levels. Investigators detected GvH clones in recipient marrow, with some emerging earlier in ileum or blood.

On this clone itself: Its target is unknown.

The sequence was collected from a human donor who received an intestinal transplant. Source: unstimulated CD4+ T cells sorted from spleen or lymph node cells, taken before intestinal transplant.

The DNA for the CDR3 is TGTGCCAGCAGTGTTATACTGATCTACGAGCAGTACTTC. This translates into CASSVILIYEQYF. The V and J genes are TRBV2 and TRBJ2-7; D unclear. The length of the CDR3 is 13 residues. V was clipped by 4 bases and J by 3 bases, with 10 bases between them. CDR1 SNHLY and CDR2 FYNNEI come from the germline V gene.